Below, 18 T cell receptor beta chains from the same sample are listed, as sequenced in a study of response to subunit inactivated influenza vaccine. TCRdb re-called the RT-PCR reads with MiXCR, one entry per CDR3 protein. The table records about 520,000 distinct CDR3 sequences, approximately 7.7% of them present only once. Sequences were derived from PBMCs from blood, sampled around 25 months after vaccination. The receptors were gathered from a man between 45 and 75 years old who received an inactivated influenza vaccine.

This clonotype was found a few times. This sequence joins TRBV10-2 and TRBJ2-1, with TRBD2 identical over 7 bases. Germline CDR1 is WSHSY and CDR2 is SAAADI. The CDR3 is 15 residues long. The junction had 8 bases not matched to a gene; V was cut back by 5 bases and J by 4 bases. This chain's CDR3 is CASSIDWGGYNEQFF. The CDR3 nucleotides read TGCGCCAGCAGTATCGACTGGGGGGGATACAATGAGCAGTTCTTC.

A few counts support this clonotype. The gene calls are TRBV3-1 and TRBJ1-3; D remains unclear. Germline CDR1 is LGHDT and CDR2 is YNNKEL (reference sequence). CDR3 length: 14 residues. V lost 0 bases, J lost 7 bases, and 10 bases lay in between. This CDR3 is CASSQDWGRNTIYF. The CDR3 region has the DNA TGTGCCAGCAGCCAAGACTGGGGAAGGAACACCATATATTTT.

This clonotype was recorded at least ten times. The DNA for the CDR3 is TGCAGTGCGGCTACTGCCGGGACCCGACAGTTCTTC. Encoded protein: CSAATAGTRQFF. This chain connects TRBV20-1 to TRBJ2-1; D is perhaps TRBD1 or TRBD2 (5 bases each). Germline assignment: CDR1 DFQATT and CDR2 SNEGSKA (reference sequence). The CDR3 runs 12 residues. V was clipped by 6 bases and J by 13 bases, with 19 bases between them.

This chain joins TRBV27 and TRBJ1-2, with TRBD1 as a possible D gene (5 bases). Germline V gene sequence: CDR1 MNHEY, CDR2 SMNVEV (reference sequence). The CDR3 runs 16 residues. V lost 10 bases to trimming and J lost 0 bases, with 21 bases between them. The CDR3, as DNA: TGTGCCACCCGGCCTGGGGGGTCCAGAGCTAACTATGGCTACACCTTC. Amino acid sequence: CATRPGGSRANYGYTF.

This clonotype appeared a few times. This chain joins TRBV18 and TRBJ2-1; 10 nucleotides match TRBD2. Per germline, CDR1 KGHSH and CDR2 LQKENI. CDR3 length: 15 amino acids. V shed 0 bases and J 7 bases; nucleotides not matched to a gene: 3. The chain's CDR3 is CASSPPVSGRNEQFF. CDR3 sequence (DNA): TGTGCCAGCTCACCACCCGTTAGCGGGAGGAATGAGCAGTTCTTC.

The rearrangement uses TRBV11-2 and TRBJ1-1; possibly TRBD1 for D (5 bases). With 3 bases removed from V and 4 bases from J, the gap between germline ends came to 9 bases. This CDR3 has 13 residues. Per the germline V gene, CDR1 is SGHAT and CDR2 is FQNNGV. In DNA form, the CDR3 reads TGTGCCAGCAGCTTCGAAAGGGGCACTGAAGCTTTCTTT. This codes for CASSFERGTEAFF.

The sample holds many counts of this clonotype. The chain recombines TRBV7-2 with TRBJ1-6, with TRBD1 matching over 7 bases. V dropped 5 bases and J dropped 10; count of bases not matched to a gene: 2. This CDR3 is built from 12 residues. Germline CDR1 SGHTA, CDR2 FQGNSA. This chain's CDR3 is CASSQGVSPLHF. DNA for the CDR3: TGTGCCAGCAGCCAGGGGGTATCACCCCTCCACTTT.

This clonotype came up a few times. The gene calls are TRBV15 and TRBJ1-6; TRBD1 aligns across 9 bases. The trim removed 5 bases at V and 4 bases at J, leaving 6 bases unmatched. Germline values: CDR1 LNHNV, CDR2 YYDKDF (reference sequence). CDR3 length equals 16 residues. The CDR3 spells CATSPRGQGYNSPLHF. CDR3 in DNA: TGTGCCACCAGCCCCAGGGGACAGGGTTATAATTCACCCCTCCACTTT.

V is TRBV7-2 and J is TRBJ2-3, with D perhaps matching TRBD1 (7 bases). Germline assignment: CDR1 SGHTA and CDR2 FQGNSA. Trimming stripped 5 bases from V and 2 bases from J, with 14 bases between. The CDR3 sequence is 15 residues long. CDR3 coding DNA: TGTGCCAGCAGCGCGGGACAGAGATACACAGATACGCAGTATTTT. Translated, it gives CASSAGQRYTDTQYF.

The chain employs TRBV11-2 and TRBJ2-3, with 9 bases aligning to TRBD2. Trimming at V came to 1 base and at J to 2 bases, leaving 10 bases not matched to a gene. There are 18 residues in the CDR3. The germline CDR1 and CDR2 sequences are SGHAT and FQNNGV. CDR3 residues: CASSLVSGGGGYTDTQYF. CDR3 sequence (DNA): TGTGCCAGCAGCTTAGTGTCCGGCGGGGGGGGGTACACAGATACGCAGTATTTT. Drawing the rest from reference TRBV11-2 and TRBJ2-3, the complete variable domain is EAGVAQSPRYKIIEKRQSVAFWCNPISGHATLYWYQQILGQGPKLLIQFQNNGVVDDSQLPKDRFSAERLKGVDSTLKIQPAKLEDSAVYLCASSLVSGGGGYTDTQYFGPGTRLTVL.

The chain recombines TRBV6-2 or TRBV6-3 with TRBJ2-2; D may match TRBD1 or TRBD2 (6 bases each). The germline CDR1 and CDR2 sequences are MNHEY and SVGEGT. Trimming pared 5 bases from V and 1 base from J, leaving 23 bases between. The CDR3 runs to 19 residues. For the CDR3, the DNA is TGTGCCAGCAGTAACGTGGCAAGTGGGGGGCCTTGGAACACCGGGGAGCTGTTTTTT. Translation gives CASSNVASGGPWNTGELFF.

This clonotype was seen more than once but under ten times. The J gene is TRBJ2-5, the V gene TRBV28; no clear D. This CDR3 region has 15 residues. Germline V gene lookup returns CDR1 MDHEN and CDR2 SYDVKM. The V end lost 3 bases, the J end lost 1 base, and 12 bases lay between the germline ends. The DNA for the CDR3 is TGTGCCAGCAGTTTGGTCGGTTTCATCCAAGAGACCCAGTACTTC. This gives the protein CASSLVGFIQETQYF.

The chain links TRBV28 to TRBJ2-7; D unclear. CDR1 is MDHEN and CDR2 is SYDVKM in the germline V gene. The CDR3 length is 15 residues. V shed 7 bases and J shed 0 bases, with 16 bases lying between them. This chain's CDR3 is CASTSGQVFSYEQYF. The CDR3 DNA follows: TGTGCCAGCACCTCCGGGCAGGTATTCTCCTACGAGCAGTACTTC. Using reference TRBV28 and TRBJ2-7 for the parts outside the CDR3, the full variable domain is DVKVTQSSRYLVKRTGEKVFLECVQDMDHENMFWYRQDPGLGLRLIYFSYDVKMKEKGDIPEGYSVSREKKERFSLILESASTNQTSMYLCASTSGQVFSYEQYFGPGTRLTVT.

This clonotype was found many times. This chain connects TRBV6-1 to TRBJ2-3, with D perhaps matching TRBD1 (6 bases). V lost 0 bases and J lost 6, with 13 bases in between. The CDR3 spans 15 residues. Germline V lookup: CDR1 MNHNS, CDR2 SASEGT. CDR3 protein: CASSEAGGRSDTQYF. CDR3 bases: TGTGCCAGCAGTGAAGCAGGGGGTAGGTCGGATACGCAGTATTTT.

This clonotype has a handful of counts. The V call is TRBV29-1, the J call TRBJ1-2; TRBD1 matches at 7 bases. Germline V gene lookup returns CDR1 SQVTM and CDR2 ANQGSEA. The CDR3 is made up of 12 amino acids. V gave up 7 bases and J gave up 2 bases; unmatched junction bases: 4. CDR3 sequence (DNA): TGCAGCGCCGAGACAGGGAACTATGGCTACACCTTC. It encodes CSAETGNYGYTF.

This sequence joins TRBV19 and TRBJ2-2; D possibly uses TRBD1 or TRBD2 (7 bases each). CDR1 LNHDA and CDR2 SQIVND come from the germline V gene (reference sequence). There are 15 residues in the CDR3. Trimming pared 5 bases from V and 7 bases from J, leaving 17 bases between. CDR3 residues: CASSVTGTIVGELFF. The CDR3 DNA reads as TGTGCCAGTAGTGTGACAGGGACTATCGTCGGGGAGCTGTTTTTT.

A word on this clonotype: The junction departs from the called germline gene at one end, perhaps through a read error. This rearrangement joins TRBV12-3 or TRBV12-4 to TRBJ2-3; possible D gene TRBD2, 6 bases. The CDR3 extends over 13 amino acids. DNA for the CDR3: TGTGTCAGCAGCTTCACTAGCTCAGATACGCAGTATTTT. This codes for CVSSFTSSDTQYF.

The chain combines TRBV15 with TRBJ2-3; D is perhaps TRBD2 (5 bases). Between the trimmed V and J ends, which lost 4 bases and 6 bases, there was a span of 11 bases. The CDR3 has 13 amino acids. The germline V gene has CDR1 LNHNV and CDR2 YYDKDF (reference sequence). The CDR3 spells CATSNGEVDTQYF. The CDR3 DNA sequence: TGTGCCACCAGCAACGGGGAAGTGGATACGCAGTATTTT.